The next 19 T cell receptor beta chains were all read from a single sample in a study of blood T cells in healthy people across ages. Sample-barcoded 5' priming and a J-beta primer mix drove a second PCR of about 6 to 12 cycles. Via MiXCR, TCRdb re-called the 5' RACE reads, giving one row per CDR3 protein. The repertoire holds over 1,300,000 distinct CDR3 sequences, with 59% as singletons. Sequenced input: blood. Receptors were obtained from a man aged 18 to 29 in good health.

This chain connects TRBV20-1 to TRBJ2-3; 9 bases line up with TRBD2. V was pared by 4 bases and J by 4 bases, with 9 bases of the junction left unmatched. The CDR3 runs 15 residues. Germline loops: CDR1 DFQATT, CDR2 SNEGSKA (reference sequence). Here the CDR3 reads CSAIGAGGPPDTQYF. CDR3 coding DNA: TGCAGTGCTATCGGGGCGGGGGGGCCCCCAGATACGCAGTATTTT.

The CDR3 nucleotides are TGCAGTGCCGAAACAGGGGCGTCCTACGAGCAGTACTTC. This sequence encodes CSAETGASYEQYF. J is TRBJ2-4 and V is TRBV20-1; TRBD1 aligns across 7 bases. The last part of the DNA fits TRBJ2-7 better; the J call may be wrong. The CDR3 sequence is 13 residues long. Germline CDR1 DFQATT, CDR2 SNEGSKA (reference sequence).

The chain links TRBV4-1 to TRBJ1-6; weak D call: TRBD1 (6 bases). V was trimmed by 4 bases and J by 12 bases, leaving 19 bases between them. CDR1 and CDR2 from the germline V gene are MGHRA and YSYEKL. This CDR3 is built from 15 residues. CDR3 nucleotides: TGCGCCAGCAGCCCTACGGGACAACAGGATAGACCCCTCCACTTT. Translating gives CASSPTGQQDRPLHF.

In its sample, this clonotype was seen a few times. The chain couples TRBV30 to TRBJ2-5, with 9 bases lining up with TRBD2. V shed 4 bases, J shed 5 bases, and the junction held 8 bases outside the gene matches. Germline CDR1 GTSNPN, CDR2 SVGIG (reference sequence). The CDR3 runs 14 residues. CDR3 loop: CAWKRAGGVETQYF. The CDR3 DNA reads as TGTGCCTGGAAACGGGCGGGAGGGGTGGAGACCCAGTACTTC.

The V gene is TRBV7-2, the J gene TRBJ2-1; possible D gene TRBD2, 5 bases. The germline V gene has CDR1 SGHTA and CDR2 FQGNSA. The length of the CDR3 is 15 residues. V shed 1 base and J shed 7 bases, with 14 bases lying between them. As DNA, the CDR3 is TGTGCCAGCAGCTTAGGGCCAGCCGGGGTGAATGAGCAGTTCTTC. It translates to CASSLGPAGVNEQFF.

This chain links TRBV4-1 with TRBJ2-3; 10 nucleotides agree with TRBD2. The junction had 11 bases not matched to a gene; V was cut back by 3 bases and J by 5 bases. The CDR3 covers 17 residues. Germline loops: CDR1 MGHRA, CDR2 YSYEKL. The CDR3 loop reads CASSQTMRAGGGDTQYF. The CDR3 DNA sequence: TGCGCCAGCAGCCAGACGATGAGAGCGGGAGGGGGAGATACGCAGTATTTT.

The V call is TRBV20-1, the J call TRBJ2-5; 9 nucleotides align to TRBD2. The J call is uncertain, as TRBJ2-7 better fits the DNA end. Germline CDR1 and CDR2: DFQATT and SNEGSKA (reference sequence). There are 13 residues in the CDR3. In nucleotides, the CDR3 is TGCAGTGCCGGTAGCGGGGGAATCTACGAGCAGTACTTC. It translates to CSAGSGGIYEQYF.

V and J are TRBV13 and TRBJ2-7; 9 nucleotides line up with TRBD1. V dropped 7 bases and J dropped 6; count of bases not matched to a gene: 19. Germline V gene sequence: CDR1 PRHDT, CDR2 FYEKMQ (reference sequence). The CDR3 consists of 17 residues. The CDR3 spells CASNPIGAGTGSSEQYF. The CDR3 DNA reads TGTGCCAGCAACCCAATTGGGGCCGGGACAGGGTCTAGCGAGCAGTACTTC.

In its sample, this clonotype was seen a few times. CDR3 coding DNA: TGTGCCAGCAGCTTACGAGGACTCCCAGGGGAGACCCAGTACTTC. This codes for CASSLRGLPGETQYF. The rearrangement links TRBV7-2 to TRBJ2-4; D is tentatively TRBD1 or TRBD2 (5 bases each). The J call may be incorrect, as the DNA end agrees better with TRBJ2-5. Germline V gives CDR1 SGHTA, CDR2 FQGNSA. The CDR3 is 15 residues long.

This chain uses TRBV27 with TRBJ1-2; the D is unclear. Germline CDR1 and CDR2: MNHEY and SMNVEV (reference sequence). V was pared by 5 bases and J by 8 bases, with 18 bases between. This CDR3 region has 14 residues. CDR3 nucleotides: TGTGCCAGCAGTGCTTTTGTCGGTCTTGAGGGCTACACCTTC. Translating it yields CASSAFVGLEGYTF.

The genes are TRBV20-1 and TRBJ2-3; 9 nucleotides agree with TRBD2. The germline gives CDR1 DFQATT, CDR2 SNEGSKA (reference sequence). The CDR3 runs to 18 residues. J lost 5 bases, V lost 2 bases, and 17 bases had no gene match. CDR3 loop: CSARFLSQRGVRIDTQYF. The DNA for the CDR3 is TGCAGTGCTAGATTTTTGAGCCAGCGGGGGGTCCGTATAGATACGCAGTATTTT.

This clonotype showed up just a few times. The chain joins TRBV29-1 to TRBJ1-1; D remains ambiguous. V gave up 3 bases and J gave up 2 bases, with 10 bases separating them. Germline V gene sequence: CDR1 SQVTM, CDR2 ANQGSEA. The CDR3 length is 13 residues. The CDR3 DNA reads TGCAGCGTTGATGAAGCAGCCAACACTGAAGCTTTCTTT. Its protein is CSVDEAANTEAFF. The whole variable domain, remainder taken from reference TRBV29-1 and TRBJ1-1, is SAVISQKPSRDICQRGTSLTIQCQVDSQVTMMFWYRQQPGQSLTLIATANQGSEATYESGFVIDKFPISRPNLTFSTLTVSNMSPEDSSIYLCSVDEAANTEAFFGQGTRLTVV.

The J gene is TRBJ2-1, the V gene TRBV20-1; 7 bases align to TRBD2. Trimming took 3 bases from V and 0 from J; bases not matched to a gene: 5. The CDR3 totals 15 residues. Germline values: CDR1 DFQATT, CDR2 SNEGSKA (reference sequence). The CDR3 bases are TGCAGTGCTAGTGTAAGCGGGAACTCCTACAATGAGCAGTTCTTC. It yields the protein CSASVSGNSYNEQFF.

A remark on this clonotype: One junction end disagrees with the germline gene, perhaps due to a read error. V usage is TRBV7-9 and J usage is TRBJ2-4, with D maybe TRBD2 (6 bases). The CDR3 is made up of 16 amino acids. Germline loops: CDR1 SEHNR, CDR2 FQNEAQ (reference sequence). This chain's CDR3 is CASSQGGATARNIQYF. For the CDR3, the DNA is TGTGCCAGCAGCCAAGGAGGGGCAACGGCCAGAAACATTCAGTACTTC.

This sequence joins TRBV12-3 or TRBV12-4 and TRBJ2-1, with D hard to call. Trimming left V 2 bases short and J 15 bases short, with 14 bases between. This CDR3 has 12 amino acids. The CDR3 sequence is CASSLLGLWSFF. As DNA, the CDR3 is TGTGCCAGCAGTTTATTGGGTTTGTGGTCGTTCTTC.

Concerning this clonotype itself: At one end the junction does not follow the germline gene, possibly because of a read error. This chain joins TRBV5-5 and TRBJ2-7, with D perhaps given as TRBD1 or TRBD2 (6 bases each). This CDR3 contains 15 residues. Germline V gene sequence: CDR1 SGHKS, CDR2 YYEKEE (reference sequence). The CDR3: CAGSLMRGDTYEQYF. CDR3 bases: TGTGCCGGCAGCTTGATGAGGGGGGATACCTACGAGCAGTACTTC.

The chain recombines TRBV29-1 with TRBJ2-3, with 8 bases matching TRBD2. The CDR3 is made up of 14 amino acids. V was clipped by 5 bases and J by 1 base; unmatched bases: 5. Germline V CDR1 and CDR2: SQVTM, ANQGSEA. The CDR3 DNA follows: TGCAGCGTTCTAGGACTAGCTGGCACAGATACGCAGTATTTT. Protein product: CSVLGLAGTDTQYF.

This chain links TRBV11-2 with TRBJ1-2, with 9 nucleotides matching TRBD1. The germline gives CDR1 SGHAT, CDR2 FQNNGV. The CDR3 loop spans 17 amino acids. V trimming: 5 bases; J trimming: 2 bases; junction bases outside the gene matches: 12. CDR3 coding DNA: TGTGCCAGCAGCCATATCCGCGGGGGACAGGGAAACTATGGCTACACCTTC. Its translation is CASSHIRGGQGNYGYTF.

This clonotype has just a few counts. The chain has TRBV29-1 and TRBJ2-1; 12 positions agree with TRBD2. This CDR3 region has 14 residues. Germline CDR1 reads SQVTM; CDR2 reads ANQGSEA. Unmatched junction bases numbered 6, after V lost 5 bases and J lost 7 bases. In DNA form, the CDR3 reads TGCAGCGTTAAAAGACTAGCGGGAGATAATGAGCAGTTCTTC. As protein: CSVKRLAGDNEQFF.